The rows below give T cell receptor beta chains drawn from one sample of a study of T cell responses to AZD1222 COVID-19 vaccine. Method: immunoSEQ multiplex PCR; TCRdb's copy keeps in-frame clones and lacks some. The table records around 140,000 clones, approximately 90% of them present only once. Sequencing used peripheral blood, obtained 28 days after the second AZD1222 dose. The receptors come from an adult who received the AZD1222 COVID-19 vaccine. Each CDR3 is given with its conserved first and last residue. The D gene is left open where the match is weak. The size of a clone is reported for some rows only, either as once, few or many, or as a class for expanded clones.

TRBD1 | TRBJ1-1 | . | TRBV9 | CASSVDSVGTGGNTEAFF | TGTGCCAGCAGCGTAGATAGTGTGGGGACAGGCGGTAACACTGAAGCTTTCTTT
. | TRBJ2-2 | once | TRBV19 | CASSNGRNTGELFF | TGTGCCAGTAGTAACGGGAGGAACACCGGGGAGCTGTTTTTT
. | TRBJ1-1 | . | TRBV7-2 | CASSLARGSKAEAFF | TGTGCCAGCAGCTTAGCTAGGGGGTCGAAGGCAGAAGCTTTCTTT
TRBD2 | TRBJ2-2 | . | TRBV5-4 | CASSLAAGVRADTGELFF | TGTGCCAGCAGCTTGGCGGCGGGGGTACGCGCGGACACCGGGGAGCTGTTTTTT
TRBD1 | TRBJ1-1 | . | TRBV2 | CASSEFEGQLNTEAFF | TGTGCCAGCAGTGAATTCGAGGGACAGCTGAACACTGAAGCTTTCTTT
. | TRBJ1-4 | . | TRBV4-3 | CASSQGQKGEKLFF | TGCGCCAGCAGCCAAGGACAGAAGGGAGAAAAACTGTTTTTT
. | TRBJ1-6 | . | TRBV7-9 | CASSRGPPDWGPLHF | TGTGCCAGCAGCCGGGGACCCCCGGATTGGGGGCCCCTCCACTTT
. | TRBJ2-3 | . | TRBV7-3 | CASSYGGRTDTQYF | TGTGCCAGCAGCTACGGCGGCCGCACAGATACGCAGTATTTT
TRBD2 | TRBJ2-1 | . | TRBV27 | CASSRSGGYNEQFF | TGTGCCAGCAGTCGTAGCGGGGGGTACAATGAGCAGTTCTTC
. | TRBJ1-2 | . | TRBV21-1 | CASSGQGAWYGYTF | TGTGCCAGCAGCGGACAGGGGGCTTGGTATGGCTACACCTTC
. | TRBJ1-1 | . | TRBV6-6 | CASSYSDNTEAFF | TGTGCCAGCAGTTACTCCGACAACACTGAAGCTTTCTTT
. | TRBJ2-3 | . | TRBV29-1 | CSVEDLGSRSTDTQYF | TGCAGCGTTGAAGATCTCGGCAGTCGTAGCACAGATACGCAGTATTTT
. | TRBJ1-1 | . | TRBV28 | CASSWTSEAFF | TGTGCCAGCAGTTGGACCAGTGAAGCTTTCTTT
. | TRBJ2-1 | . | TRBV2 | CASPIPGQKYNEQFF | TGTGCCAGCCCTATACCCGGACAGAAGTACAATGAGCAGTTCTTC
. | TRBJ2-5 | . | TRBV27 | CASKKLSLQETQYF | TGTGCCAGCAAAAAACTTAGCCTCCAAGAGACCCAGTACTTC
. | TRBJ1-4 | . | TRBV4-2 | CASSLGGPNEKLFF | TGTGCCAGCAGCCTGGGAGGCCCGAATGAAAAACTGTTTTTT